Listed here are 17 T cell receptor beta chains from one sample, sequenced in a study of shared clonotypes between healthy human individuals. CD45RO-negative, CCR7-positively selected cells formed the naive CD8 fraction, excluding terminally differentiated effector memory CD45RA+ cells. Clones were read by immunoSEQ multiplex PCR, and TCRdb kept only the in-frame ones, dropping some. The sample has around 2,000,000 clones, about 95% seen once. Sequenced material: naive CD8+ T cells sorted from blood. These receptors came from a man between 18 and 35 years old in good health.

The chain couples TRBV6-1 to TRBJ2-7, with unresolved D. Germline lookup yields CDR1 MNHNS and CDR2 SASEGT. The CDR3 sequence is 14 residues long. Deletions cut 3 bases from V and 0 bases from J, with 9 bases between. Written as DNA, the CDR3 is TGTGCCAGCAGTGACAGGACCCCCTCCTACGAGCAGTACTTC. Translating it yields CASSDRTPSYEQYF.

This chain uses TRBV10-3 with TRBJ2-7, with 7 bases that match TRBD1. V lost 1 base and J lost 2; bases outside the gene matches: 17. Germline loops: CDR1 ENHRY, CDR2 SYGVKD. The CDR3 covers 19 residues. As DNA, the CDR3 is TGTGCCATCAGTGAGTTTTATAGACAGGGAAAGTCAACGGCCTACGAGCAGTACTTC. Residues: CAISEFYRQGKSTAYEQYF.

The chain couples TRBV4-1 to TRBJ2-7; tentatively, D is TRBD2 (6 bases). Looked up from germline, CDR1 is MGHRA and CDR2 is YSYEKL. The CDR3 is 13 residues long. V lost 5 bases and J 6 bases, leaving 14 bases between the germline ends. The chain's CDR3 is CASSYQAGSEQYF. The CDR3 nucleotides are TGCGCCAGCAGCTACCAAGCGGGTTCCGAGCAGTACTTC.

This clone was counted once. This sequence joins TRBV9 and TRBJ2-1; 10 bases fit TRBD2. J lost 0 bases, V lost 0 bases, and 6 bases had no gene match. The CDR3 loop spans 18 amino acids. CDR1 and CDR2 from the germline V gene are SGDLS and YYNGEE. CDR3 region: CASSVAVAGGSSYNEQFF. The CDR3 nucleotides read TGTGCCAGCAGCGTAGCGGTAGCGGGAGGTAGCTCCTACAATGAGCAGTTCTTC.

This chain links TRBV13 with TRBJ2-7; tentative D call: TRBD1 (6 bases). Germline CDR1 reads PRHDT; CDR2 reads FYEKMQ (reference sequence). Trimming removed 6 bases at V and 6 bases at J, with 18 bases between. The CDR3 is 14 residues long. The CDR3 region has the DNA TGTGCCAGCAGTTTGGGGGCACCCCCAGGCGAGCAGTACTTC. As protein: CASSLGAPPGEQYF.

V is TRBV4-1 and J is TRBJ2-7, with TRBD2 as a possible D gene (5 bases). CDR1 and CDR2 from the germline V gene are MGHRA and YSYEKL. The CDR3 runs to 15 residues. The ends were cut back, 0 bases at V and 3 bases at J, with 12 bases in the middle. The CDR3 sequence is CASSQDRQAGYEQYF. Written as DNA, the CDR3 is TGCGCCAGCAGCCAAGATAGGCAGGCGGGCTACGAGCAGTACTTC.

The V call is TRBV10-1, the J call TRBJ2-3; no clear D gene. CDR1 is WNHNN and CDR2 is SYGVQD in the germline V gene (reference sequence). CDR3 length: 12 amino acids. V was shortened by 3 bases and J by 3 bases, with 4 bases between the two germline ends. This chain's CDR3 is CASSDLTDTQYF. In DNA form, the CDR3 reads TGCGCCAGCAGTGACTTAACAGATACGCAGTATTTT.

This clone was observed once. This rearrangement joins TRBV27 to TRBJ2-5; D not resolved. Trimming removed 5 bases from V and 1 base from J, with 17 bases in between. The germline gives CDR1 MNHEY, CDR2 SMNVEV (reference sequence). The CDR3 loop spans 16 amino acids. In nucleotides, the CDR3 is TGTGCCAGCAGTCCCAGTTGGTCAGAGCCCCAAGAGACCCAGTACTTC. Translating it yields CASSPSWSEPQETQYF.

The CDR3 DNA sequence: TGTGCCAGTAGCGCGGGACAGGGGGGACTCTACGAGCAGTACTTC. It yields the protein CASSAGQGGLYEQYF. This rearrangement joins TRBV19 to TRBJ2-7; 11 bases are a match to TRBD1. J was trimmed by 3 bases and V by 6 bases; bases with no gene match: 7. This CDR3 is 15 amino acids long. Germline assignment: CDR1 LNHDA and CDR2 SQIVND (reference sequence).

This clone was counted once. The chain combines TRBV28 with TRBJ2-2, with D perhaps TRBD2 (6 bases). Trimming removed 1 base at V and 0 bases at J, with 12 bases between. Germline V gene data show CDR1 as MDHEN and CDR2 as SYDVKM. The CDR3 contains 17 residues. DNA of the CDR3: TGTGCCAGCAGTTTATCCCCCGGGACTCCGAACACCGGGGAGCTGTTTTTT. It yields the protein CASSLSPGTPNTGELFF.

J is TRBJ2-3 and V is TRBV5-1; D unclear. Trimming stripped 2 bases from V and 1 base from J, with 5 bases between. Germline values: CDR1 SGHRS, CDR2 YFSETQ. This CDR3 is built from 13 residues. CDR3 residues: CASSFSGTDTQYF. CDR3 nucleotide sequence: TGCGCCAGCAGCTTCTCAGGCACAGATACGCAGTATTTT.

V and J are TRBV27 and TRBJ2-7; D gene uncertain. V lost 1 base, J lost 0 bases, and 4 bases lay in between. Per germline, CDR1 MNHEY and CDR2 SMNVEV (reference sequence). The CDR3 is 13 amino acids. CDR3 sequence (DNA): TGTGCCAGCAGTTTATTTAGCTCCTACGAGCAGTACTTC. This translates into CASSLFSSYEQYF.

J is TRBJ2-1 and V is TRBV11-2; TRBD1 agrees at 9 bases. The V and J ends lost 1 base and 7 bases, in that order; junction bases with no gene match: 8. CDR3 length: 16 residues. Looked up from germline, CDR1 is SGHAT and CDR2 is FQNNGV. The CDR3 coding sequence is TGTGCCAGCAGCTTAGCGATGACAGGGGGTGGTAATGAGCAGTTCTTC. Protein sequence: CASSLAMTGGGNEQFF.

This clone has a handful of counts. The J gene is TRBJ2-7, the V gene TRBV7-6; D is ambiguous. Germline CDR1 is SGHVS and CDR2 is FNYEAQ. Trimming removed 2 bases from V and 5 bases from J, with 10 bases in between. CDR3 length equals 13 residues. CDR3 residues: CASSLSGPDEQYF. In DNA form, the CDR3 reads TGTGCCAGCAGCTTATCGGGTCCCGACGAGCAGTACTTC.

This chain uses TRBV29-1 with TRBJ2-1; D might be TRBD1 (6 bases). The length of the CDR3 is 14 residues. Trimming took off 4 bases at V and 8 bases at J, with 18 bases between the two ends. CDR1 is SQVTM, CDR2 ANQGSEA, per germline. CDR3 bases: TGCAGCGTTGGTACAGGGTCTAGGTACTATGAGCAGTTCTTC. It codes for CSVGTGSRYYEQFF.

CDR3 protein: CASGLAGTVSYEQYF. DNA for the CDR3: TGTGCTAGTGGTTTGGCCGGGACAGTTTCCTACGAGCAGTACTTC. This chain links TRBV12-5 with TRBJ2-7, with 7 bases aligning to TRBD1. Germline loops: CDR1 LGHNT, CDR2 FRNRAP. Germline trimming cut 1 base from V and 1 base from J; bases unmatched to any gene: 4. The CDR3 consists of 15 residues.

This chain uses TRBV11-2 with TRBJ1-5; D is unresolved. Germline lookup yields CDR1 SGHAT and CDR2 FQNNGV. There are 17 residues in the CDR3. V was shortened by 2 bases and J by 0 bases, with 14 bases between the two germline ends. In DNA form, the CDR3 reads TGTGCCAGCAGCTTATCTGACGGAGCTTATAGCAATCAGCCCCAGCATTTT. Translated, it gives CASSLSDGAYSNQPQHF. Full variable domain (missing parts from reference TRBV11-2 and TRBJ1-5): EAGVAQSPRYKIIEKRQSVAFWCNPISGHATLYWYQQILGQGPKLLIQFQNNGVVDDSQLPKDRFSAERLKGVDSTLKIQPAKLEDSAVYLCASSLSDGAYSNQPQHFGDGTRLSIL.